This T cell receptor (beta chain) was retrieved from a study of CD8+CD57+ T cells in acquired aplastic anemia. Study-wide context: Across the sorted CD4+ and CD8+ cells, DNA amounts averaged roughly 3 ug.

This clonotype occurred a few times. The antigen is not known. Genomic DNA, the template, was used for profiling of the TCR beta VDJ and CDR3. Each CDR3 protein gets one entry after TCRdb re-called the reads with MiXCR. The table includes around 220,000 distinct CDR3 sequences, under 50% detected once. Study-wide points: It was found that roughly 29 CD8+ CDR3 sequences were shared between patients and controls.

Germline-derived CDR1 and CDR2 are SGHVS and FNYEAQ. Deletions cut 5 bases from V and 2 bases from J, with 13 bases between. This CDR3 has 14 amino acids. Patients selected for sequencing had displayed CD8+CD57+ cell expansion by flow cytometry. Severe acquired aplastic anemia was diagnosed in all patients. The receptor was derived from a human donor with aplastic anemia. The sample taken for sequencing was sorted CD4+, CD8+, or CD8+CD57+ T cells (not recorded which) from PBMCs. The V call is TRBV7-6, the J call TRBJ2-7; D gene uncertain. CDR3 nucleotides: TGTGCCAGCAGCCCCCTTGCGAGAACCTACGAGCAGTACTTC. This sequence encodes CASSPLARTYEQYF.